This TCR beta chain originates from a study of T cell repertoires in cytomegalovirus infection (dated by TCRdb to the late 2010s). Background for the entire study: Donor HLA type was relevant to the analysis, because carriage of CMV infection together with the matching HLA type was indicated by public TCR beta signatures.

V ends up 4 bases short and J 4 bases short, with an unmatched junction base count of 6. The germline V gene (reference sequence) sets CDR1 to LNHDA and CDR2 to SQIVND. Inclusive of the bounding cysteine and phenylalanine, the CDR3 is 15 residues long. Only the CDR3 portion is preserved as DNA: 45 bases, with reading frame beginning at the first base. The instrument was an Illumina HiSeq 1500. The raw public data were reprocessed by TCRdb itself: fastp quality trimming at Q25, MiXCR clonotype calling, in-frame beta chains only. Duplicate CDR3 protein sequences are folded into a single record with the most common DNA and genes. This sample gives approximately 400,000 distinct CDR3 sequences in total; roughly 31% of them show up just once. The ten largest clones capture about an eighth of the sample. Here is what the overall study found, with its caveats: In both this cohort and an independent cohort of 352 donors, the cumulative frequency of public TCR beta family members distinguished carriers of CMV infection plus the relevant HLA type. The ex vivo response was dominated by HLA-C-restricted CMV-specific TCR beta clonotypes, which also provided the single most frequent clonotype in two of eight donors.

With respect to this clonotype: The clone's antigen remains unknown. Per-base quality was not reported, and no clone a single base away is much larger than it.

This receptor was taken from a human donor in good health (CMV status not recorded). Some clones in this sample may be carry-over from other donors' samples. Sequencing was carried out using PBMCs. The chain couples TRBV19 to TRBJ1-5, with 8 bases in between that match TRBD1. CDR3 reads: CASSKPGDRNQPQHF. The DNA reads TGTGCCAGTAGTAAGCCAGGGGACAGGAATCAGCCCCAGCATTTT.